Reported below is one T cell receptor beta chain. Its specificity is not known. This sample was included in a study of T-cell memory formation after mild COVID-19. Study information: TCR clusters showed largely donor specificity. The study, taken as a whole, reports: Shrinking CD4+ clones resided mostly in CM and EM, and CD8+ ones in EMRA. That cross-reactive memory joined was suggested by some responding clones appearing in pre-infection memory. Clones contracting day 15 to 85 were balanced CD4/CD8; later expanders leaned CD4+.

Each CDR3 protein gets one entry after TCRdb re-called the 5' RACE reads with MiXCR. The data hold approximately 260,000 distinct CDR3 sequences, with approximately 18% observed a single time. The TCR originated in a man younger than 35 who had mild COVID-19 (a few samples of this study predate the infection). Cell type and time point are not known. Sequencing was performed on PBMCs or a T cell subset sorted from them (not recorded which).

The CDR3 sequence: CASSVSQGASNEQFF. In DNA form, the CDR3 reads TGTGCCAGCAGCGTGTCACAGGGGGCGAGTAATGAGCAGTTCTTC. The chain carries TRBV9 and TRBJ2-1; 9 bases are shared with TRBD1. The V gene's germline CDR1 is SGDLS and CDR2 YYNGEE. CDR3 size: 15 residues. With 2 bases clipped from V and 7 bases from J, the junction kept 7 bases outside the gene matches.